These T cell receptor beta chains were read from a single sample in a study of blood T cells in healthy people across ages. A single record per CDR3 protein comes from TCRdb applying MiXCR to the 5' RACE reads. The repertoire has approximately 780,000 distinct CDR3 sequences, roughly 25% of them found once; the top ten carry 3%. This sample was shared with a second study, whose subject was T cells of mothers and their children.

Sequencing used blood. The receptors derive from a boy between 10 and 17 years old in good health. The CDR3 runs from the conserved cysteine through the conserved F or W. D genes are given only for firm matches. Size tells how often a clone was seen (once, few, many) or the class of an expanded clone, and some rows leave it out.

V: TRBV18
size: -
J: TRBJ1-4
D: -
CDR3: CASSGARTADEKLFF
DNA: TGTGCCAGCTCAGGGGCAAGGACAGCAGATGAAAAACTGTTTTTT

V: TRBV2
size: -
J: TRBJ2-7
D: TRBD2
CDR3: CASSENLGLAALQYF
DNA: TGTGCCAGCAGCGAAAACTTGGGACTAGCGGCGTTGCAGTACTTC

V: TRBV2
size: few
J: TRBJ2-3
D: TRBD2
CDR3: CASSFGTSGGGDTRYF
DNA: TGTGCCAGCAGTTTCGGGACTAGCGGGGGAGGGGATACGCGGTATTTT

V: TRBV2
size: few
J: TRBJ2-5
D: -
CDR3: CAGSWTRGETQYF
DNA: TGTGCCGGGTCGTGGACACGGGGAGAGACCCAGTACTTC

V: TRBV7-9
size: many
J: TRBJ2-2
D: -
CDR3: CASSLEGANTGELFF
DNA: TGCGCCAGCAGCTTGGAGGGGGCAAACACCGGGGAGCTGTTTTTT

V: TRBV5-1
size: -
J: TRBJ1-5
D: -
CDR3: CASSPGGGPHSNQPQHF
DNA: TGCGCCAGCAGCCCGGGCGGAGGACCCCATAGCAATCAGCCCCAGCATTTT

V: TRBV2
size: -
J: TRBJ1-4
D: TRBD1
CDR3: CASRQGAGDEKLFF
DNA: TGTGCCAGCCGACAGGGGGCCGGTGATGAGAAACTGTTTTTT

V: TRBV5-1
size: few
J: TRBJ2-7
D: -
CDR3: CASSPGRTEQYF
DNA: TGCGCCAGCAGCCCGGGACGCACCGAGCAGTACTTC

V: TRBV5-4
size: -
J: TRBJ1-3
D: -
CDR3: CASTRTGGLSGNTIYF
DNA: TGTGCCAGCACCCGGACGGGAGGCCTCTCTGGAAACACCATATATTTT

V: TRBV29-1
size: -
J: TRBJ2-5
D: -
CDR3: CSVGHKQETQYF
DNA: TGCAGCGTTGGGCACAAGCAAGAGACCCAGTACTTC

V: TRBV10-3
size: -
J: TRBJ2-1
D: -
CDR3: CAISGSLRGAPDEQFF
DNA: TGTGCCATCAGTGGCTCCTTACGGGGGGCCCCAGATGAGCAGTTCTTC

V: TRBV5-6
size: -
J: TRBJ1-4
D: TRBD1
CDR3: CASSIRDRAYEKLFF
DNA: TGTGCCAGCAGCATCCGGGACAGGGCCTATGAAAAACTGTTTTTT

V: TRBV2
size: few
J: TRBJ2-5
D: -
CDR3: CASSEVDSLETQYF
DNA: TGTGCCAGCAGTGAAGTGGACTCCCTAGAGACCCAGTACTTC

V: TRBV20-1
size: -
J: TRBJ1-4
D: -
CDR3: CSARVTNEELFF
DNA: TGCAGTGCTAGAGTGACGAACGAAGAACTGTTTTTT

V: TRBV13
size: -
J: TRBJ2-1
D: TRBD2
CDR3: CASSLELAGAYNEQFF
DNA: TGTGCCAGCAGCTTAGAACTAGCGGGAGCCTACAATGAGCAGTTCTTC